This T cell receptor beta chain was obtained from a study of read filtering for tumor transcriptome and immune sequencing. Germline loops: CDR1 SGHRS, CDR2 YFSETQ. The trim removed 3 bases at V and 2 bases at J, leaving 6 bases unmatched. This CDR3 comprises 15 residues. From roughly 390 ng of RNA, a library with molecular barcoded alpha/delta and beta/gamma adaptors was made. TCRdb re-called the reads through MiXCR, storing one row per CDR3 protein. This repertoire shows about 63,000 distinct CDR3 sequences, roughly 13% found once; its top ten account for about 42%. This clonotype was recorded at least ten times.

The TCR originated in a donor older than 35 with multiple myeloma. Sequencing used a population of CD138-negative cells sorted from bone marrow. The V and J genes are TRBV5-1 and TRBJ2-5; TRBD2 aligns across 8 bases. The CDR3 DNA is TGCGCCAGCAGCTCCAGTCCGGGGGGGCAAGAGACCCAGTACTTC. Residues: CASSSSPGGQETQYF.